One sample yielded the 28 T cell receptor beta chains listed below, sequenced in a study of T cells expressing NK-cell markers. TCRdb re-called the 5' RACE reads and gives one entry per CDR3 protein, without DNA. Reported are about 460,000 distinct CDR3 sequences; the ten largest clones contain roughly 1.4%. What was sequenced was blood T cells: a sorted CD56 or NKG2C T cell subset, CD4+ or CD8+ T cells, or bulk PBMC T cells (not recorded which). The receptors were gathered from a woman in her forties or fifties in good health.

The V and J genes are TRBV6-1 and TRBJ2-3; the D call of TRBD1 rests on TCRdb alone, since no DNA is present to check it. Per the germline V gene, CDR1 is MNHNS and CDR2 is SASEGT. This CDR3 has 16 amino acids. This chain's CDR3 is CASRPIPGSLSNTQYF.

The chain has TRBV7-8 and TRBJ2-2; TCRdb's D call of TRBD1 is untestable without DNA. Germline V CDR1 and CDR2: SGHVS, FQNEAQ. The CDR3 extends over 17 amino acids. The CDR3 is CASSLMGGRLFSGELFF.

The gene calls are TRBV7-6 and TRBJ2-2. The CDR3 sequence is 15 residues long. Germline CDR1 is SGHVS and CDR2 is FNYEAQ. The chain's CDR3 is CASSRSGSDTGELFF. The full variable domain, with the rest looked up from reference TRBV7-6 and TRBJ2-2, is GAGVSQSPRYKVTKRGQDVALRCDPISGHVSLYWYRQALGQGPEFLTYFNYEAQQDKSGLPNDRFSAERPEGSISTLTIQRTEQRDSAMYRCASSRSGSDTGELFFGEGSRLTVL.

The rearrangement uses TRBV29-1 and TRBJ1-2; without DNA, the TCRdb call of TRBD1 cannot be checked. This CDR3 is built from 14 residues. Looked up from germline, CDR1 is SQVTM and CDR2 is ANQGSEA. CDR3: CSVEENGQPYGYTF.

This rearrangement joins TRBV7-8 to TRBJ1-3. This CDR3 is 15 amino acids long. Germline V gene lookup returns CDR1 SGHVS and CDR2 FQNEAQ. The CDR3 loop is CASRPNWVSGNTIYF.

This chain links TRBV5-1 with TRBJ1-2; TCRdb's D call, TRBD1, is unchecked because there is no DNA. Per the germline V gene, CDR1 is SGHRS and CDR2 is YFSETQ. The CDR3 is made up of 16 amino acids. The CDR3: CASSAGDRLPDPGYTF. The whole variable domain, filled in from reference TRBV5-1 and TRBJ1-2, reads KAGVTQTPRYLIKTRGQQVTLSCSPISGHRSVSWYQQTPGQGLQFLFEYFSETQRNKGNFPGRFSGRQFSNSRSEMNVSTLELGDSALYLCASSAGDRLPDPGYTFGSGTRLTVV.

The rearrangement joins TRBV20-1 to TRBJ1-5. The germline CDR1 and CDR2 sequences are DFQATT and SNEGSKA (reference sequence). CDR3 length: 14 amino acids. The CDR3 sequence: CSVREGYSNQPQHF.

J is TRBJ1-2 and V is TRBV3-1; the TCRdb D gene call, TRBD1, has no DNA to confirm it. Germline assignment: CDR1 LGHDT and CDR2 YNNKEL (reference sequence). The CDR3 length is 15 residues. The CDR3 spells CASSQVHRGAYGYTF.

The chain has TRBV29-1 and TRBJ1-3; TCRdb proposes TRBD1, but this gene call is untestable without DNA. The length of the CDR3 is 14 residues. Germline V gives CDR1 SQVTM, CDR2 ANQGSEA. The CDR3 loop is CSADRTGVRNTIYF.

CDR3 loop: CSATGGRDYGYTF. The J gene is TRBJ1-2, the V gene TRBV29-1; TCRdb lists TRBD1, though no DNA is available to test this call. The CDR3 is 13 residues long. CDR1 is SQVTM, CDR2 ANQGSEA, per germline.

This chain joins TRBV12-3 or TRBV12-4 and TRBJ1-4; without DNA, the TCRdb call of TRBD1 cannot be checked. This CDR3 spans 15 amino acids. The chain's CDR3 is CASRVTGNPNEKLFF.

The chain recombines TRBV5-5 with TRBJ2-3; TCRdb selects TRBD2, and the lack of DNA leaves this call unchecked. Germline V lookup: CDR1 SGHKS, CDR2 YYEKEE (reference sequence). The CDR3 totals 18 residues. The CDR3 is CACSLRVAGGPSTDTQYF.

The gene calls are TRBV5-1 and TRBJ2-3; TCRdb indicates TRBD2, and absent DNA this call remains unverified. The CDR3 has 16 amino acids. CDR1 is SGHRS, CDR2 YFSETQ, per germline. The CDR3 protein is CASSLEGPIQLDTQYF.

The V call is TRBV19, the J call TRBJ2-6; lacking DNA, the TRBD1 call made by TCRdb goes unchecked. The CDR3 has 16 amino acids. Germline V gene data show CDR1 as LNHDA and CDR2 as SQIVND (reference sequence). The CDR3 sequence: CASSYRVGSGANVLTF.

J is TRBJ1-5 and V is TRBV9. The germline gives CDR1 SGDLS, CDR2 YYNGEE. The CDR3 has 13 amino acids. CDR3 sequence reads: CASSPGLVQPQHF.

This rearrangement joins TRBV5-1 to TRBJ2-3; TCRdb's D call of TRBD2 is untestable without DNA. The CDR3 sequence is 16 residues long. The germline V gene encodes CDR1 SGHRS and CDR2 YFSETQ. The CDR3 sequence: CASRVAGGSPTDTQYF.

The CDR3 is CASSLEGFGGEQYF. The gene calls are TRBV14 and TRBJ2-7; TCRdb's D call of TRBD2 is untestable without DNA. This CDR3 has 14 amino acids. Germline V gene sequence: CDR1 SGHDN, CDR2 FVKESK.

The chain combines TRBV2 with TRBJ2-7; the D call of TRBD1 rests on TCRdb alone, since no DNA is present to check it. The V gene's germline CDR1 is SNHLY and CDR2 FYNNEI. CDR3 size: 17 residues. CDR3 sequence reads: CASSEATGPTSSYEQYF.

This rearrangement joins TRBV4-1 to TRBJ2-5; the TCRdb D gene call, TRBD2, has no DNA to confirm it. This CDR3 region has 15 residues. Germline assignment: CDR1 MGHRA and CDR2 YSYEKL. CDR3 residues: CASSHLSSGRETQYF.

The chain links TRBV15 to TRBJ2-1; TCRdb's D call, TRBD2, is unchecked because there is no DNA. There are 17 residues in the CDR3. CDR1 is LNHNV and CDR2 is YYDKDF in the germline V gene (reference sequence). The CDR3 region is CATSRDQTSGRAGEQFF.

V and J are TRBV20-1 and TRBJ2-3. The CDR3 is made up of 14 amino acids. Germline CDR1 and CDR2: DFQATT and SNEGSKA (reference sequence). The CDR3 spells CSARDRAHTDTQYF.

V is TRBV7-9 and J is TRBJ2-7. The CDR3 runs 15 residues. From germline, CDR1 is SEHNR and CDR2 FQNEAQ (reference sequence). CDR3 amino acids: CASSLEPASSYEQYF.

The gene calls are TRBV2 and TRBJ2-3. Germline lookup yields CDR1 SNHLY and CDR2 FYNNEI. This CDR3 is built from 14 residues. CDR3 protein: CASRRPMSADTQYF.

J is TRBJ2-3 and V is TRBV11-1; there is no DNA to check the TCRdb D call of TRBD1. This CDR3 comprises 17 residues. Germline V gene data show CDR1 as SGHAT and CDR2 as FQDESV (reference sequence). The CDR3 is CASSAMGGGGGTDTQYF.

The V gene is TRBV18, the J gene TRBJ2-5; the TCRdb D gene call, TRBD1, has no DNA to confirm it. Germline CDR1 is KGHSH and CDR2 is LQKENI. The CDR3 covers 15 residues. The CDR3 reads CASSPPSRGVETQYF.

The CDR3 sequence is CSAVNREGGRSYNEQFF. The genes are TRBV20-1 and TRBJ2-1; lacking DNA, the TRBD1 call made by TCRdb goes unchecked. CDR1 is DFQATT, CDR2 SNEGSKA, per germline (reference sequence). The length of the CDR3 is 17 residues.

The chain recombines TRBV6-6 with TRBJ2-7; with no DNA, the TCRdb D assignment of TRBD1 cannot be verified. The length of the CDR3 is 15 residues. Germline CDR1 and CDR2: MNHNY and SVGAGI (reference sequence). CDR3 amino acids: CASTHRDRGQDEQYF.

The CDR3 sequence is CASRDRTYEQYF. The rearrangement joins TRBV25-1 to TRBJ2-7. Germline V gives CDR1 MGHDK, CDR2 SYGVNS. The CDR3 runs 12 residues.